This TCR beta chain came from a study of T cells after yellow fever vaccination. TCRdb re-called the 5' RACE reads with MiXCR, one entry per CDR3 protein. Seen here are just under 600,000 distinct CDR3 sequences, about 13% observed once, and the top ten hold 11% to 15%. Only a few counts were recorded for this clonotype. The CDR3 is 13 residues long. V was shortened by 0 bases and J by 10 bases, with 11 bases between the two germline ends. The germline V gene encodes CDR1 LGHDT and CDR2 YNNKEL (reference sequence). The sample here was PBMCs, taken on the day of the yellow fever booster vaccination. The V and J genes are TRBV3-1 and TRBJ2-3; D perhaps matches TRBD2 (6 bases). The receptor comes from a man between 25 and 39 years old who received the YFV17D yellow fever vaccine. The CDR3: CASSQEERAPQYF. CDR3 DNA: TGTGCCAGCAGCCAAGAGGAGCGGGCCCCGCAGTATTTT.